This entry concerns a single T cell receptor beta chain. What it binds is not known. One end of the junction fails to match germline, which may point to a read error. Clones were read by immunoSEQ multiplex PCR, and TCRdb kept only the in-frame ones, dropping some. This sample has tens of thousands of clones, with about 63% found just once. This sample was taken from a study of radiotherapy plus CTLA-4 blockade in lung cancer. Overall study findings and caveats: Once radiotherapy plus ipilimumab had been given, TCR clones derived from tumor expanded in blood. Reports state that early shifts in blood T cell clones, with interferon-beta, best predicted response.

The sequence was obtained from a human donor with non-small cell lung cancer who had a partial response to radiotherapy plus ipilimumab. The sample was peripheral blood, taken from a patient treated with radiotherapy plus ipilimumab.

CDR3 in amino acids: CASSSPRTGEGYTF. In nucleotides, the CDR3 is TGCGCCAGTAGCTCCCCGCGGACAGGGGAAGGCTACACCTTC. The rearrangement joins TRBV5-1 to TRBJ1-2, with 9 positions matching TRBD1. Germline loops: CDR1 SGHRS, CDR2 YFSETQ. There are 14 residues in the CDR3.